The 7 T cell receptor beta chains below come from one sample, sequenced in a study of T-cell reconstitution after alpha-beta-depleted transplantation in children. The TCRbeta library was prepared with unique molecular identifiers. One entry per CDR3 protein results from TCRdb running MiXCR on the PCR reads. Altogether 200,000 to 250,000 distinct CDR3 sequences are present, 12% being singletons, with the ten largest covering around 2.8%. The sample was PBMCs from the stem cell graft donor, taken from the stem cell graft. The receptor set was obtained from a human donor who donated a stem cell graft to a child with acute lymphoblastic leukemia.

The chain has TRBV7-6 and TRBJ2-7; D remains unclear. From germline, CDR1 is SGHVS and CDR2 FNYEAQ. V was pared by 5 bases and J by 5 bases, with 10 bases between. CDR3 length equals 12 residues. CDR3 amino acids: CASSPKVNEQYF. The CDR3 coding sequence is TGTGCCAGCAGCCCTAAGGTGAACGAGCAGTACTTC.

Notes on this clonotype: This may be a read error, as it is one base from a much larger clone. The rearrangement links TRBV11-1 to TRBJ2-7; 9 bases fit TRBD1. The CDR3 runs 19 residues. Germline V gene lookup returns CDR1 SGHAT and CDR2 FQDESV (reference sequence). CDR3 in DNA: TGTGCCAGCAGCTACCCTATGAACTCCGGGACAGGGAGCTCCTACGAGCATTACTTC. Its translation is CASSYPMNSGTGSSYEHYF.

This clonotype was recorded at least ten times. The chain links TRBV28 to TRBJ2-1, with D tentatively TRBD1 (5 bases). Germline CDR1 reads MDHEN; CDR2 reads SYDVKM. The germline V and J ends were trimmed by 6 bases and 3 bases, with 9 bases remaining between them. This CDR3 is built from 13 residues. CDR3 DNA sequence: TGTGCCAGCAGGGGTCAGGGCTACAATGAGCAGTTCTTC. Its protein product is CASRGQGYNEQFF.

This clonotype was recorded at least ten times. The CDR3 sequence: CASSISSGVGGTQYF. The CDR3 DNA sequence: TGTGCCAGCAGCATATCGAGCGGGGTGGGGGGTACGCAGTATTTT. The J gene is TRBJ2-3, the V gene TRBV7-2; TRBD2 matches 7 bases. The V segment lost 5 bases and the J segment 8 bases; nucleotides outside the gene matches: 13. Germline CDR1 and CDR2: SGHTA and FQGNSA. CDR3 length: 15 residues.

Many counts were recorded for this clonotype. The rearrangement joins TRBV20-1 to TRBJ2-2, with D possibly called TRBD1 or TRBD2 (5 bases each). Trimming stripped 6 bases from V and 5 bases from J, with 16 bases between. The germline CDR1 and CDR2 sequences are DFQATT and SNEGSKA (reference sequence). The CDR3 is 14 residues long. The CDR3 is CSAPGTTRTGELFF. CDR3 coding DNA: TGCAGTGCCCCCGGGACGACCAGGACCGGGGAGCTGTTTTTT.

Only a few counts were recorded for this clonotype. The rearrangement uses TRBV28 and TRBJ2-7; TRBD1 aligns across 9 bases. The CDR3 is 15 residues long. With 6 bases clipped from V and 6 bases from J, the junction kept 12 bases outside the gene matches. Germline CDR1 reads MDHEN; CDR2 reads SYDVKM. Here the CDR3 reads CASRSPRDRVLEQYF. The CDR3 DNA reads TGTGCCAGCAGGTCCCCCCGGGACAGGGTCCTCGAGCAGTACTTC. Full variable domain (rest looked up from reference TRBV28 and TRBJ2-7): DVKVTQSSRYLVKRTGEKVFLECVQDMDHENMFWYRQDPGLGLRLIYFSYDVKMKEKGDIPEGYSVSREKKERFSLILESASTNQTSMYLCASRSPRDRVLEQYFGPGTRLTVT.

This clonotype was seen at least ten times. The chain has TRBV5-1 and TRBJ2-2, with 8 positions matching TRBD1. Looked up from germline, CDR1 is SGHRS and CDR2 is YFSETQ. The length of the CDR3 is 13 residues. The V and J ends lost 7 bases and 6 bases, in that order; junction bases with no gene match: 5. The CDR3 sequence: CASQGARPGELFF. In DNA, the CDR3 is TGCGCCAGCCAGGGGGCCCGGCCCGGGGAGCTGTTTTTT.